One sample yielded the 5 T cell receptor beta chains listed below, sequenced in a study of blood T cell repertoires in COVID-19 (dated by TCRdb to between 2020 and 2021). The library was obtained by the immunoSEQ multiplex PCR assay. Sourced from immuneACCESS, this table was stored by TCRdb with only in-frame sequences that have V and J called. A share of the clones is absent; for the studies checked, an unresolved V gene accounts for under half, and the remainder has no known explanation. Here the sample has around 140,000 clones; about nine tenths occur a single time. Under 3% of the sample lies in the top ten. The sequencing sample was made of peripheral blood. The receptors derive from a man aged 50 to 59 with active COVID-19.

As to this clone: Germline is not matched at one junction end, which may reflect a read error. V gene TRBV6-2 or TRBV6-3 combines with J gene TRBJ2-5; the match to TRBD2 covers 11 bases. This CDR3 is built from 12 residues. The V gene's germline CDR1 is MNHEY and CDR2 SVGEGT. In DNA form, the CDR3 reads TGTGCCAGCAGTGTTAGCGGGGGGGCCAGAAACTTC. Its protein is CASSVSGGARNF.

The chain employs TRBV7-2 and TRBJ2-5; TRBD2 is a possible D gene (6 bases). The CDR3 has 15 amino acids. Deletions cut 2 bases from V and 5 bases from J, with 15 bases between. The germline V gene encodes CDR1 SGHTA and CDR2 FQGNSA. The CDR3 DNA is TGTGCCAGCAGCTTATCCTTCCTAGCGACGGAGACCCAGTACTTC. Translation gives CASSLSFLATETQYF.

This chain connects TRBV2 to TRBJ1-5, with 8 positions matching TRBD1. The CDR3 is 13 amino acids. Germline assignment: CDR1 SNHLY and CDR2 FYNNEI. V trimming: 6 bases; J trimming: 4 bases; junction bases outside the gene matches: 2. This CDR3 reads CASRRTGNQPQHF. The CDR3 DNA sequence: TGTGCCAGCAGGCGGACAGGGAATCAGCCCCAGCATTTT.

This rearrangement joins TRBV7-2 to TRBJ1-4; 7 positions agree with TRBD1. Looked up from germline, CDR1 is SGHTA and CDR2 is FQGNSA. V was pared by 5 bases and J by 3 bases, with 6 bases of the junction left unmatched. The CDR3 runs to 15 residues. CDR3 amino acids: CASSPNRGPNEKLFF. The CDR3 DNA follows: TGTGCCAGCAGCCCCAACAGGGGTCCTAATGAAAAACTGTTTTTT.

The CDR3 spells CASSYTRGANEKLFF. CDR3 nucleotide sequence: TGTGCCAGTAGTTATACCCGGGGGGCTAATGAAAAACTGTTTTTT. The V gene is TRBV19, the J gene TRBJ1-4, with D possibly TRBD1 on 5 matching bases. Germline V gene sequence: CDR1 LNHDA, CDR2 SQIVND (reference sequence). The CDR3 spans 15 residues. Trimming removed 5 bases at V and 3 bases at J, with 13 bases between.